A single sample is the source of the 21 T cell receptor beta chains below, sequenced in a study of molecular identifiers for immune sequencing clone quantification. TCRdb reprocessed the PCR reads via MiXCR and lists one record per CDR3 protein. The table includes approximately 590,000 distinct CDR3 sequences, roughly 25% detected once. Sequencing was performed on naive CD8+ T cells from blood, with Jurkat cell RNA spiked in. Stated subset: FACS-sorted CD8+CD4-CCR7+CD45RA+ naive T cells. The receptor set was obtained from a human donor in good health. Some libraries in this study had Jurkat cell RNA spiked in.

This clonotype showed up many times. The chain uses TRBV10-2 and TRBJ2-3; D uncertain. From germline, CDR1 is WSHSY and CDR2 SAAADI. With 1 base removed from V and 1 base from J, the gap between germline ends came to 6 bases. The length of the CDR3 is 14 residues. CDR3 in amino acids: CASSELLRTDTQYF. In DNA form, the CDR3 reads TGCGCCAGCAGTGAGTTGCTCCGCACAGATACGCAGTATTTT.

The chain carries TRBV13 and TRBJ2-2; 7 nucleotides agree with TRBD2. Germline CDR1 and CDR2: PRHDT and FYEKMQ (reference sequence). The CDR3 contains 14 residues. Unmatched junction bases numbered 6, after V lost 5 bases and J lost 6 bases. CDR3 loop: CASSPGRGPGELFF. The DNA for the CDR3 is TGTGCCAGCAGCCCAGGGAGGGGCCCCGGGGAGCTGTTTTTT.

This chain connects TRBV4-2 to TRBJ2-7, with 9 nucleotides matching TRBD1. Germline CDR1 reads LGHNA; CDR2 reads YNFKEQ. The CDR3 sequence is 17 residues long. V dropped 1 base and J dropped 3; count of bases not matched to a gene: 10. The DNA of the CDR3 is TGTGCCAGCAGCCAAGCACACCCGACAGGGGGTTTCTACGAGCAGTACTTC. Protein sequence: CASSQAHPTGGFYEQYF.

This clonotype was seen at least ten times. The J gene is TRBJ2-5, the V gene TRBV7-9; D could derive from TRBD1 or TRBD2 (5 bases each). Trimming left V 6 bases short and J 7 bases short, with 12 bases between. Germline V CDR1 and CDR2: SEHNR, FQNEAQ (reference sequence). The length of the CDR3 is 12 residues. DNA of the CDR3: TGTGCCAGCAGACACGGGGACGGGACCCAGTACTTC. Its translation: CASRHGDGTQYF.

About this clonotype: The CDR3 ends on some other residue instead of the conserved phenylalanine or tryptophan, so this is likely a read error. This rearrangement joins TRBV4-2 to TRBJ1-5, with TRBD1 matching over 7 bases. The germline V gene encodes CDR1 LGHNA and CDR2 YNFKEQ. The CDR3 spans 15 residues. The J segment lost 5 bases and the V segment lost 0 bases, leaving 4 bases of the junction unmatched. The CDR3 coding sequence is TGTGCCAGCAGCCAAGAGAACAGGGGCTATCAGCCCCAGCATTTG. It is translated as CASSQENRGYQPQHL.

Of note for this clonotype: As the CDR3 is not closed by the conserved phenylalanine or tryptophan, this likely results from a read error. The chain has TRBV10-3 and TRBJ2-3, with 7 positions matching TRBD1. V lost 6 bases to trimming and J lost 3 bases; unmatched junction nucleotides: 9. Looked up from germline, CDR1 is ENHRY and CDR2 is SYGVKD. The length of the CDR3 is 15 residues. Written as DNA, the CDR3 is TGTGCCATCAGAAAACAGGGGAAGGGAACAGATACGCAGTATCTT. Residues: CAIRKQGKGTDTQYL.

This clonotype was recorded at least ten times. J is TRBJ2-7 and V is TRBV11-1, with 8 bases that match TRBD1. The CDR3 runs 15 residues. V dropped 5 bases and J dropped 4; count of bases not matched to a gene: 10. Germline V CDR1 and CDR2: SGHAT, FQDESV (reference sequence). CDR3 nucleotides: TGTGCCAGCAGCACCACTCGGACAGGGTGGTACGAGCAGTACTTC. This codes for CASSTTRTGWYEQYF.

In regard to this clonotype: Here the CDR3 omits its conserved ending phenylalanine or tryptophan, so a read error is the likely source. CDR3 residues: CASSLVLWQSGSEAFS. CDR3 nucleotide sequence: TGTGCCAGCAGCTTGGTCCTATGGCAGTCCGGTTCTGAAGCTTTCTCT. This chain joins TRBV5-6 and TRBJ1-1; no firm D call. The germline CDR1 and CDR2 sequences are SGHDT and YYEEEE. CDR3 length: 16 residues. The V and J ends lost 0 bases and 6 bases respectively, with 18 bases between them.

The chain joins TRBV14 to TRBJ2-1; 8 bases align to TRBD2. Trimming took 5 bases from V and 3 from J; bases not matched to a gene: 6. The germline gives CDR1 SGHDN, CDR2 FVKESK. This CDR3 region has 15 residues. The CDR3 loop reads CASSELAAFYNEQFF. Here the CDR3 DNA reads TGTGCCAGCAGCGAACTAGCGGCTTTCTACAATGAGCAGTTCTTC.

This clonotype was seen more than once but under ten times. This chain connects TRBV10-3 to TRBJ2-3, with 8 bases lining up with TRBD2. Germline V lookup: CDR1 ENHRY, CDR2 SYGVKD. J lost 3 bases, V lost 1 base, and 6 bases had no gene match. The CDR3 consists of 16 residues. CDR3 protein: CAISEFGGGLTDTQYF. CDR3 nucleotide sequence: TGTGCCATCAGTGAGTTCGGGGGGGGTTTGACAGATACGCAGTATTTT.

About this clonotype itself: A read error may explain this, as a much larger clone is one base away. V is TRBV10-3 and J is TRBJ1-1; no firm D call. The CDR3 is 12 residues long. Germline CDR1 and CDR2: ENHRY and SYGVKD. The CDR3 sequence: CAINESNNEAFF. The CDR3, as DNA: TGTGCCATCAATGAGTCGAACAATGAAGCTTTCTTT.

Many counts were recorded for this clonotype. The chain has TRBV6-5 and TRBJ2-7; a possible D gene is TRBD1 (6 bases). Trimming pared 6 bases from V and 5 bases from J, leaving 11 bases between. CDR1 is MNHEY, CDR2 SVGAGI, per germline. The CDR3 extends over 12 amino acids. For the CDR3, the DNA is TGTGCCAGCAGATCCGCAGGGGACGAGCAGTACTTC. Translated: CASRSAGDEQYF.

This rearrangement joins TRBV4-2 to TRBJ2-7; D uncertain. Germline-derived CDR1 and CDR2 are LGHNA and YNFKEQ. This CDR3 spans 14 amino acids. V lost 4 bases to trimming and J lost 5 bases, with 15 bases between them. The CDR3: CASSLRMGAHEQYF. In DNA form, the CDR3 reads TGTGCCAGCAGCCTGCGGATGGGCGCCCACGAGCAGTACTTC.

In the case of this clonotype: The junction shows a germline mismatch at one end, possibly a read error. This chain links TRBV5-1 with TRBJ1-1; 9 nucleotides line up with TRBD1. Germline CDR1 SGHRS, CDR2 YFSETQ. The CDR3 is made up of 14 amino acids. The CDR3 is CAISLYRGLTEAFF. Written as DNA, the CDR3 is TGCGCCATCAGCTTGTACAGGGGGCTTACTGAAGCTTTCTTT. Using reference TRBV5-1 and TRBJ1-1 for the parts outside the CDR3, the full variable domain is KAGVTQTPRYLIKTRGQQVTLSCSPISGHRSVSWYQQTPGQGLQFLFEYFSETQRNKGNFPGRFSGRQFSNSRSEMNVSTLELGDSALYLCAISLYRGLTEAFFGQGTRLTVV.

About this clonotype itself: A much larger clone differs by one base, so this may be a read error. The chain is built from TRBV4-1 and TRBJ1-1; no clear D gene. Trimming removed 1 base from V and 7 bases from J, with 10 bases in between. This CDR3 spans 13 amino acids. Germline CDR1 reads MGHRA; CDR2 reads YSYEKL. CDR3 DNA: TGCGCCAGCAGCCAAGGGGGATTTGTTGAAGCTTTCTTT. Protein: CASSQGGFVEAFF.

This clonotype was seen a single time. V gene TRBV30 combines with J gene TRBJ2-2; D is ambiguous. Trimming took 1 base from V and 3 from J, leaving 3 bases between them. CDR1 and CDR2 from the germline V gene are GTSNPN and SVGIG (reference sequence). The CDR3 is 12 amino acids. CDR3 sequence: CAWSDDTGELFF. CDR3 coding DNA: TGTGCCTGGAGTGACGACACCGGGGAGCTGTTTTTT.

In its sample, this clonotype was seen many times. The V and J genes are TRBV14 and TRBJ2-7; D is possibly TRBD1 (6 bases). The CDR3 is 13 amino acids. Germline assignment: CDR1 SGHDN and CDR2 FVKESK. Trimming pared 5 bases from V and 4 bases from J, leaving 12 bases between. The CDR3, as DNA: TGTGCCAGCAGCAACGGACAGTGGTACGAGCAGTACTTC. Protein: CASSNGQWYEQYF.

The chain recombines TRBV6-5 with TRBJ2-7; TRBD1 matches 7 bases. Germline CDR1 MNHEY, CDR2 SVGAGI. With V trimmed by 5 bases and J by 6 bases, 13 bases remained unmatched. CDR3 length: 15 amino acids. The CDR3, as DNA: TGTGCCAGCAGTCTCGGTAGACAGGGCTCGGTCGAGCAGTACTTC. It specifies CASSLGRQGSVEQYF.

The CDR3 sequence is CASSPIFGRTSNEQFF. The DNA of the CDR3 is TGTGCCAGCAGTCCAATCTTCGGGAGGACGAGCAATGAGCAGTTCTTC. The chain combines TRBV6-2 or TRBV6-3 with TRBJ2-1, with 7 bases lining up with TRBD2. CDR1 and CDR2 from the germline V gene are MNHEY and SVGEGT. This CDR3 region has 16 residues. V was clipped by 5 bases and J by 6 bases; unmatched bases: 13.

The V and J genes are TRBV19 and TRBJ1-5; 7 bases map to TRBD1. The CDR3 is 14 amino acids. The junction had 2 bases not matched to a gene; V was cut back by 3 bases and J by 3 bases. CDR1 is LNHDA and CDR2 is SQIVND in the germline V gene (reference sequence). For the CDR3, the DNA is TGTGCCAGTAGTATGGGGACAGACAATCAGCCCCAGCATTTT. The encoded protein is CASSMGTDNQPQHF. Full variable domain (missing parts from reference TRBV19 and TRBJ1-5): DGGITQSPKYLFRKEGQNVTLSCEQNLNHDAMYWYRQDPGQGLRLIYYSQIVNDFQKGDIAEGYSVSREKKESFPLTVTSAQKNPTAFYLCASSMGTDNQPQHFGDGTRLSIL.

This clonotype was recorded at least ten times. V gene TRBV20-1 combines with J gene TRBJ2-2; D not resolved. Germline V gene sequence: CDR1 DFQATT, CDR2 SNEGSKA (reference sequence). The CDR3 has 13 residues. Trimming removed 0 bases from V and 1 base from J, with 3 bases in between. The chain's CDR3 is CSARDKNTGELFF. CDR3 coding DNA: TGCAGTGCTAGAGATAAGAACACCGGGGAGCTGTTTTTT.